This T cell receptor (beta chain) was captured by sequencing in a study of glioma-infiltrating T cells after dendritic cell vaccination. Time point of the sample: after dendritic cell vaccination, including at tumor progression/relapse. About this clone: Antigen unknown.

V dropped 2 bases and J dropped 4; count of bases not matched to a gene: 8. This CDR3 spans 15 amino acids. Per the germline V gene, CDR1 is GTSNPN and CDR2 is SVGIG (reference sequence). Study-wide points: Only a small number of patients had complete blood and tumor samples.

The assay was immunoSEQ multiplex PCR, and TCRdb's table has in-frame clones only and misses some. The profile shows more than 85,000 clones, around 87% of them singletons. V usage is TRBV30 and J usage is TRBJ2-5; TRBD2 matches 9 bases. The specimen comprised blood, sampled after dendritic cell vaccination. The receptor's source is a human donor with glioblastoma. CDR3 sequence (DNA): TGTGCCTGGAGTTTTGGCGGGGGGGCCCGAGAGACCCAGTACTTC. Residues: CAWSFGGGARETQYF.